A single sample is the source of the 17 T cell receptor beta chains below, sequenced in a study of long-term antiretroviral therapy in people with HIV. Researchers report immunoSEQ v3.0 was run at survey level. Assay: immunoSEQ multiplex PCR; the TCRdb copy retains only in-frame clones and omits some. The sample contains 20,000 to 25,000 clones, over 80% of which appear only once. Here the sequenced sample was unsorted PBMCs, taken about 4.1 years after starting antiretroviral therapy. Receptors were obtained from a man aged 30-40 years with HIV.

The chain is built from TRBV15 and TRBJ1-1; D is perhaps TRBD1 (5 bases). CDR1 is LNHNV, CDR2 YYDKDF, per germline (reference sequence). Trimming shortened V by 3 bases and J by 3 bases, and 17 bases separated the two germline ends. The CDR3 contains 16 residues. The CDR3 loop reads CATSRTVPDVDTEAFF. The CDR3 DNA is TGTGCCACCAGCAGGACAGTACCGGATGTGGACACTGAAGCTTTCTTT.

The chain joins TRBV4-3 to TRBJ2-7; TRBD1 agrees at 8 bases. Germline V gene data show CDR1 as LGHNA and CDR2 as YSLEER. This CDR3 is built from 14 residues. The V gene end was trimmed by 4 bases and the J gene end by 4 bases; junction bases not matched to a gene: 6. The CDR3 nucleotides read TGCGCCAGCAGCCCGGGACAGGCCAGGTACGAGCAGTACTTC. Protein product: CASSPGQARYEQYF.

The CDR3 loop is CASSLAPGQGTGELFF. DNA of the CDR3: TGTGCCAGCAGCTTAGCGCCGGGACAGGGAACCGGGGAGCTGTTTTTT. This chain joins TRBV7-9 and TRBJ2-2; 9 bases are a match to TRBD1. J lost 5 bases, V lost 0 bases, and 4 bases had no gene match. The CDR3 totals 16 residues. Germline CDR1 SEHNR, CDR2 FQNEAQ (reference sequence).

V and J are TRBV18 and TRBJ2-5; D gene unclear. The length of the CDR3 is 18 residues. CDR1 and CDR2 from the germline V gene are KGHSH and LQKENI. V was shortened by 2 bases and J by 8 bases, with 27 bases between the two germline ends. CDR3 loop: CASSPVGSGTGIVITQYF. CDR3 DNA sequence: TGTGCCAGCTCACCAGTGGGCTCCGGTACGGGCATTGTGATAACCCAGTACTTC.

The V call is TRBV19, the J call TRBJ1-2, with unresolved D. CDR1 LNHDA and CDR2 SQIVND come from the germline V gene (reference sequence). V dropped 5 bases and J dropped 1 base, with 14 bases sitting between them. CDR3 length: 15 residues. CDR3 DNA sequence: TGTGCCAGTAGTTTTGGTTCCGGACTTAACTATGGCTACACCTTC. This translates into CASSFGSGLNYGYTF.

V is TRBV2 and J is TRBJ2-1; D not certain. V was shortened by 4 bases and J by 5 bases, with 9 bases between the two germline ends. The CDR3 has 13 residues. CDR1 is SNHLY and CDR2 is FYNNEI in the germline V gene. CDR3 coding DNA: TGTGCCAGCAGTGTGTGGCCTGACAATGAGCAGTTCTTC. Its translation: CASSVWPDNEQFF.

This chain connects TRBV4-2 to TRBJ2-7; D unclear. Trimming took off 0 bases at V and 2 bases at J, with 11 bases between the two ends. This CDR3 contains 15 residues. Germline CDR1 LGHNA, CDR2 YNFKEQ. In DNA, the CDR3 is TGTGCCAGCAGCCAAGATTTTGGCAGAACCTACGAGCAGTACTTC. Translating gives CASSQDFGRTYEQYF.

V usage is TRBV20-1 and J usage is TRBJ1-4; a weak D match, TRBD1 (5 bases). There are 11 residues in the CDR3. Germline V gene data show CDR1 as DFQATT and CDR2 as SNEGSKA (reference sequence). V was clipped by 5 bases and J by 4 bases, with 5 bases between them. The CDR3 nucleotides read TGCAGTGCTGGACATAATGAAAAACTGTTTTTT. Its translation: CSAGHNEKLFF.

This sequence joins TRBV6-4 and TRBJ2-6; perhaps TRBD1 as D (6 bases). The V end lost 6 bases, the J end lost 0 bases, and 9 bases lay between the germline ends. Germline V gene lookup returns CDR1 MRHNA and CDR2 SNTAGT. The CDR3 totals 15 residues. This CDR3 reads CASSPRGSGANVLTF. The DNA of the CDR3 is TGTGCCAGCAGCCCCAGGGGCTCTGGGGCCAACGTCCTGACTTTC.

This chain uses TRBV5-1 with TRBJ1-2, with D tentatively TRBD1 (5 bases). Germline values: CDR1 SGHRS, CDR2 YFSETQ. Trimming shortened V by 3 bases and J by 3 bases, and 18 bases separated the two germline ends. The CDR3 is made up of 16 amino acids. This CDR3 is CASSSFGAPGDYGYTF. DNA for the CDR3: TGCGCCAGCAGCTCTTTTGGGGCCCCTGGAGACTATGGCTACACCTTC.

This chain uses TRBV10-2 with TRBJ2-7; weak D call: TRBD1 (5 bases). The V and J ends lost 4 bases and 1 base respectively, with 11 bases between them. Germline V gene data show CDR1 as WSHSY and CDR2 as SAAADI. This CDR3 is built from 14 residues. The CDR3 loop is CASSGQSISYEQYF. The CDR3 DNA reads as TGCGCCAGCAGTGGACAGTCAATTTCCTACGAGCAGTACTTC.

The chain employs TRBV7-2 and TRBJ2-1; no clear D. Trimming took 5 bases from V and 7 from J, leaving 12 bases between them. The CDR3 has 13 amino acids. Germline V lookup: CDR1 SGHTA, CDR2 FQGNSA. CDR3 amino acids: CASSSTVWNEQFF. The CDR3, as DNA: TGTGCCAGCAGCAGTACAGTCTGGAATGAGCAGTTCTTC.

In this sample, this clone turned up a few times. The chain recombines TRBV6-5 with TRBJ1-2, with 12 bases that match TRBD1. V dropped 6 bases and J dropped 4; count of bases not matched to a gene: 3. Germline-derived CDR1 and CDR2 are MNHEY and SVGAGI. This CDR3 has 14 residues. The CDR3 bases are TGTGCCAGCAGGCGGGACAGGGGGCTCTATGGCTACACCTTC. This gives the protein CASRRDRGLYGYTF.

This clone was seen only once. The chain carries TRBV19 and TRBJ1-1; D gene ambiguous. V lost 5 bases and J 1 base, leaving 5 bases between the germline ends. The CDR3 length is 12 residues. CDR1 and CDR2 from the germline V gene are LNHDA and SQIVND (reference sequence). CDR3 DNA sequence: TGTGCCAGTAGTCTGGGGAACACTGAAGCTTTCTTT. Residues: CASSLGNTEAFF. The whole variable domain, remainder taken from reference TRBV19 and TRBJ1-1, is DGGITQSPKYLFRKEGQNVTLSCEQNLNHDAMYWYRQDPGQGLRLIYYSQIVNDFQKGDIAEGYSVSREKKESFPLTVTSAQKNPTAFYLCASSLGNTEAFFGQGTRLTVV.

The gene calls are TRBV6-4 and TRBJ2-6, with 12 bases fitting TRBD2. The V segment lost 5 bases and the J segment 1 base; nucleotides outside the gene matches: 3. CDR1 is MRHNA and CDR2 is SNTAGT in the germline V gene. The length of the CDR3 is 17 residues. CDR3 region: CASSPTSGGSGANVLTF. DNA for the CDR3: TGTGCCAGCAGTCCGACTAGCGGGGGATCTGGGGCCAACGTCCTGACTTTC.

The chain joins TRBV9 to TRBJ1-2, with TRBD1 matching over 9 bases. The CDR3 extends over 14 amino acids. Losses at the gene ends were 4 bases for V and 11 bases for J; bases not matched to a gene: 12. Germline assignment: CDR1 SGDLS and CDR2 YYNGEE. CDR3 DNA sequence: TGTGCCAGCAGCCCCCCCAGGACAGGGACAGGGTACACCTTC. Protein: CASSPPRTGTGYTF.

The chain employs TRBV5-8 and TRBJ2-3, with a tentative D call TRBD1 (6 bases). Per the germline V gene, CDR1 is SGHTS and CDR2 is YDEGEE. V dropped 4 bases and J dropped 10 bases, with 22 bases sitting between them. The CDR3 covers 15 residues. The CDR3 region is CASSGGGFTGLAQYF. The CDR3 DNA reads TGTGCCAGCAGCGGCGGTGGGTTTACAGGGTTGGCGCAGTATTTT.